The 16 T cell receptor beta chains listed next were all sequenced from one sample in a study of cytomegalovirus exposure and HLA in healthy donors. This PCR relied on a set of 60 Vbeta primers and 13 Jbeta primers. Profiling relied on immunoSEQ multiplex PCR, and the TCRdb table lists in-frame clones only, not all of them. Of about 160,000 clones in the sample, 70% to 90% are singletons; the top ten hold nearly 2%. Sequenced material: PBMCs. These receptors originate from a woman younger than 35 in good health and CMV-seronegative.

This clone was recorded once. The CDR3 here is CASSSLGPGGTEAFF. The DNA for the CDR3 is TGTGCCAGTAGTTCTTTGGGCCCCGGGGGGACTGAAGCTTTCTTT. This rearrangement joins TRBV19 to TRBJ1-1; D is perhaps TRBD1 (5 bases). This CDR3 has 15 residues. CDR1 is LNHDA, CDR2 SQIVND, per germline (reference sequence). V was pared by 5 bases and J by 5 bases, with 18 bases between.

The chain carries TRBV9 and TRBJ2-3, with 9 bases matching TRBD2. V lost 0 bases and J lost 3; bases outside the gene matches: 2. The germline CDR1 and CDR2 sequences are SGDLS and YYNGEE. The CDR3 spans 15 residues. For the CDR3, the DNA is TGTGCCAGCAGCGTAGGACTAGCGGAAACAGATACGCAGTATTTT. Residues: CASSVGLAETDTQYF.

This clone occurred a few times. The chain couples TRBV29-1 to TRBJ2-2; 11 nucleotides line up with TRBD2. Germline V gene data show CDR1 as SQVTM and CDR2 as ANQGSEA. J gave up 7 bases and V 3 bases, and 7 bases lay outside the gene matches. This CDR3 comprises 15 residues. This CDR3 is CSVEGLAGGRGELFF. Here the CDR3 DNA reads TGCAGCGTTGAGGGGCTAGCGGGGGGCCGCGGGGAGCTGTTTTTT.

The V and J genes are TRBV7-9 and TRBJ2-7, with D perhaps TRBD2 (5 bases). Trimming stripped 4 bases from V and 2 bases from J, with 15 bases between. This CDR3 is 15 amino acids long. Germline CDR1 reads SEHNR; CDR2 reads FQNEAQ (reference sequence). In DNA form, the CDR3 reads TGTGCCAGCAGCTCCACTAGGAAGGAGACCTACGAGCAGTACTTC. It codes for CASSSTRKETYEQYF.

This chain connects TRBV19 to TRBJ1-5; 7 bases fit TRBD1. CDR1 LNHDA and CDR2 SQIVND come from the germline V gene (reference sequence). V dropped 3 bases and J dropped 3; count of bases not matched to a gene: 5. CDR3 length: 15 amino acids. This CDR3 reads CASSISRGDNQPQHF. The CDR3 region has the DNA TGTGCCAGTAGTATCAGCAGGGGGGACAATCAGCCCCAGCATTTT.

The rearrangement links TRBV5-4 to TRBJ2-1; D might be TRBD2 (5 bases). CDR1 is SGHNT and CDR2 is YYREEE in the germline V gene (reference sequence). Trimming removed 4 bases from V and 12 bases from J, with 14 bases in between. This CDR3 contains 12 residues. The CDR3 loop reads CASSPADGAQFF. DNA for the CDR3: TGTGCCAGCAGCCCAGCGGACGGAGCGCAGTTCTTC.

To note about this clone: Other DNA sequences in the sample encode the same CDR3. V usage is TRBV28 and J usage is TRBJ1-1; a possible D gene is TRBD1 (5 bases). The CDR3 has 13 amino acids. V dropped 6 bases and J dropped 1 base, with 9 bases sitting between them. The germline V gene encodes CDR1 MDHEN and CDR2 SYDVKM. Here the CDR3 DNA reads TGTGCCAGCAGCTTAACAGGGAACACTGAAGCTTTCTTT. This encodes CASSLTGNTEAFF.

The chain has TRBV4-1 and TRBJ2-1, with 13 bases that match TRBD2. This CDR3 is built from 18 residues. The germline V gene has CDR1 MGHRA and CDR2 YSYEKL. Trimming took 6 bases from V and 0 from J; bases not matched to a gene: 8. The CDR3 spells CASRGLAGAPSSYNEQFF. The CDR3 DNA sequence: TGCGCCAGCAGAGGACTAGCGGGAGCACCGAGCTCCTACAATGAGCAGTTCTTC.

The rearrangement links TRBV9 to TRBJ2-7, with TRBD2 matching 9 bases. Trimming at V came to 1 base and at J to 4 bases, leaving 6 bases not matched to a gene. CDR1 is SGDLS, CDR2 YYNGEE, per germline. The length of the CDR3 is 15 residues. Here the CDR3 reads CASSVSSGRSYEQYF. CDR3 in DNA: TGTGCCAGCAGCGTATCCAGCGGGAGGTCGTACGAGCAGTACTTC.

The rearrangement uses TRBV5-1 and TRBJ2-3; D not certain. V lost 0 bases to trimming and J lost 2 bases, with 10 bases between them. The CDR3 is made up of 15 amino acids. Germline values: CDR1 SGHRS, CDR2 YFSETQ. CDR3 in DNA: TGCGCCAGCAGCTTGGTTGGGCAGTTCACAGATACGCAGTATTTT. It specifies CASSLVGQFTDTQYF.

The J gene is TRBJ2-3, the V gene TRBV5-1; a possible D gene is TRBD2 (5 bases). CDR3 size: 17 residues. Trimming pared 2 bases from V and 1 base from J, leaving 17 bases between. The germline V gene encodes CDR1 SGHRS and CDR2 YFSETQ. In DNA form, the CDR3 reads TGCGCCAGCAGCTTTCGTCACGGTGGAGCGGGCACAGATACGCAGTATTTT. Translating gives CASSFRHGGAGTDTQYF. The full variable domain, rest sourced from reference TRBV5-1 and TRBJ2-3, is KAGVTQTPRYLIKTRGQQVTLSCSPISGHRSVSWYQQTPGQGLQFLFEYFSETQRNKGNFPGRFSGRQFSNSRSEMNVSTLELGDSALYLCASSFRHGGAGTDTQYFGPGTRLTVL.

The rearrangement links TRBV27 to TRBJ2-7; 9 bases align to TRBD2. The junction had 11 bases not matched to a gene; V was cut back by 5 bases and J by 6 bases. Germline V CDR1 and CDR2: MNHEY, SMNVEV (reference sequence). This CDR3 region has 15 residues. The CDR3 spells CASSLSIAGELEQYF. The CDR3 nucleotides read TGTGCCAGCAGTCTCAGTATAGCGGGAGAGCTCGAGCAGTACTTC.

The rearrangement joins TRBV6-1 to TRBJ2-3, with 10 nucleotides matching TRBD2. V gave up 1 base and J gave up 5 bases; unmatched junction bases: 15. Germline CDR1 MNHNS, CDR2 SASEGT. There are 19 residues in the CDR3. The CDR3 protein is CASSEVWASGGSGRDTQYF. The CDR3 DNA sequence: TGTGCCAGCAGTGAAGTTTGGGCTAGCGGGGGCTCAGGGAGAGATACGCAGTATTTT.

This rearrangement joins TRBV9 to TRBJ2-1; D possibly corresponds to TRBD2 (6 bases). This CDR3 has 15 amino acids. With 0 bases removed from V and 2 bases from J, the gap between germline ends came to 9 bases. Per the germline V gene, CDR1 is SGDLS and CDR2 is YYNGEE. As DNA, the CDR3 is TGTGCCAGCAGCGTAGTAGCGGCCACCTACAATGAGCAGTTCTTC. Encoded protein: CASSVVAATYNEQFF.

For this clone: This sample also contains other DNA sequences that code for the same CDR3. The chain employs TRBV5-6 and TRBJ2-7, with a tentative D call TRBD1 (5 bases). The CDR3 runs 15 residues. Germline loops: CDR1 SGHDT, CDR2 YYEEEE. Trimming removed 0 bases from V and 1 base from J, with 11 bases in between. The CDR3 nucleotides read TGTGCCAGCAGCTTGGGGCAGGGTTGGTCCTACGAGCAGTACTTC. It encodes CASSLGQGWSYEQYF. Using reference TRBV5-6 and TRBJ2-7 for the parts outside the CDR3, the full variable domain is DAGVTQSPTHLIKTRGQQVTLRCSPKSGHDTVSWYQQALGQGPQFIFQYYEEEERQRGNFPDRFSGHQFPNYSSELNVNALLLGDSALYLCASSLGQGWSYEQYFGPGTRLTVT.

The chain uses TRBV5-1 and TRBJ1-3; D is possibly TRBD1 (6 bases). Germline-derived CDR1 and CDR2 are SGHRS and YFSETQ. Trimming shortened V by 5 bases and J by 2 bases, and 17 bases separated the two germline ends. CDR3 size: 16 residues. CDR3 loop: CASRAEGGIPGNTIYF. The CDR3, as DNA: TGCGCCAGCAGAGCGGAGGGGGGGATCCCTGGAAACACCATATATTTT.